Listed here are 7 T cell receptor beta chains from one sample, sequenced in a study of blood T cell repertoires in COVID-19 (TCRdb year 2020). The library was built by means of the immunoSEQ multiplex PCR assay. TCRdb stores this immuneACCESS table with in-frame sequences only. Part of the clones is absent; in the studies checked, under half of the shortfall reflects unresolved V genes, and no reason is known for the rest. The sample includes about 14,000 clones, with 80% to 90% observed a single time. 12% to 15% of the sample is held by the ten biggest clonotypes. The sample taken for sequencing was peripheral blood. The receptors originated from a man in his fifties or sixties with active COVID-19.

The chain recombines TRBV11-3 with TRBJ1-2, with 8 bases matching TRBD1. The CDR3 runs 16 residues. Germline-derived CDR1 and CDR2 are SGHNT and YENEEA. Trimming at V came to 5 bases and at J to 1 base, leaving 9 bases not matched to a gene. The CDR3 sequence is CASSTRDRSFNYGYTF. CDR3 nucleotide sequence: TGTGCCAGCAGCACCCGGGACAGGAGCTTTAACTATGGCTACACCTTC.

The genes are TRBV11-2 and TRBJ1-1, with unresolved D. The V gene's germline CDR1 is SGHAT and CDR2 FQNNGV. The germline V and J ends were trimmed by 1 base and 8 bases, with 11 bases remaining between them. This CDR3 spans 13 amino acids. CDR3 region: CASSLGQVTEAFF. The CDR3 DNA sequence: TGTGCCAGCAGCTTAGGGCAGGTCACCGAAGCTTTCTTT.

This sequence joins TRBV9 and TRBJ2-2, with TRBD2 as a possible D gene (6 bases). Germline values: CDR1 SGDLS, CDR2 YYNGEE. The V gene lost 0 bases and the J gene lost 4 bases, with 10 bases spanning the gap. This CDR3 is 15 amino acids long. The CDR3 DNA follows: TGTGCCAGCAGCGTAGACGGAGGGTTCACCGGGGAGCTGTTTTTT. It encodes CASSVDGGFTGELFF. Filled out from reference TRBV9 and TRBJ2-2, the complete variable domain reads DSGVTQTPKHLITATGQRVTLRCSPRSGDLSVYWYQQSLDQGLQFLIQYYNGEERAKGNILERFSAQQFPDLHSELNLSSLELGDSALYFCASSVDGGFTGELFFGEGSRLTVL.

The V gene is TRBV18, the J gene TRBJ1-5; tentative D call: TRBD1 (5 bases). V dropped 1 base and J dropped 7 bases, with 11 bases sitting between them. Germline loops: CDR1 KGHSH, CDR2 LQKENI. This CDR3 has 14 residues. The CDR3 loop reads CASSPRDRSQPQHF. In nucleotides, the CDR3 is TGTGCCAGCTCACCACGAGACAGAAGCCAGCCCCAGCATTTT.

The J gene is TRBJ1-3, the V gene TRBV4-3; D perhaps matches TRBD1 (5 bases). This CDR3 contains 15 residues. The V end lost 4 bases, the J end lost 0 bases, and 10 bases lay between the germline ends. The germline V gene has CDR1 LGHNA and CDR2 YSLEER. CDR3 nucleotide sequence: TGCGCCAGCAGCCCCTCAGGGAACTCTGGAAACACCATATATTTT. Translating it yields CASSPSGNSGNTIYF.

V gene TRBV4-3 combines with J gene TRBJ2-5; a possible D gene is TRBD1 (5 bases). This CDR3 contains 14 residues. Trimming shortened V by 3 bases and J by 5 bases, and 13 bases separated the two germline ends. From germline, CDR1 is LGHNA and CDR2 YSLEER. The CDR3 loop reads CASSHDQGLETQYF. In DNA form, the CDR3 reads TGCGCCAGCAGCCACGACCAGGGTTTGGAGACCCAGTACTTC.

The gene calls are TRBV19 and TRBJ2-2; D is ambiguous. The V end lost 3 bases, the J end lost 5 bases, and 7 bases lay between the germline ends. This CDR3 region has 13 residues. Per the germline V gene, CDR1 is LNHDA and CDR2 is SQIVND (reference sequence). Here the CDR3 DNA reads TGTGCCAGTAGTATCACGGAGACCGGGGAGCTGTTTTTT. Protein: CASSITETGELFF. Variable domain in full (rest from reference TRBV19 and TRBJ2-2): DGGITQSPKYLFRKEGQNVTLSCEQNLNHDAMYWYRQDPGQGLRLIYYSQIVNDFQKGDIAEGYSVSREKKESFPLTVTSAQKNPTAFYLCASSITETGELFFGEGSRLTVL.